The rows below give T cell receptor beta chains drawn from one sample of a study of patients and donors after allogeneic stem cell transplantation. TCRdb itself ran the RT-PCR reads through MiXCR, one entry per CDR3 protein. The sample consists of about 25,000 distinct CDR3 sequences, 35% to 45% of them appearing once. Specimen: blood, either unsorted or a sorted T cell fraction (not recorded which). All receptors come from a human donor who was either an allogeneic HSCT recipient or a stem cell or donor lymphocyte infusion donor (not recorded which). It is not recorded whose cells these are; they may come from a transplant donor. Both conserved end residues are part of each CDR3. A D gene is named only where the DNA matches it firmly. The size field is filled for only some rows; it gives once, few, many or a size class.

J | D | length | V | size | CDR3 | DNA
TRBJ2-3 | NA | 15 | TRBV5-1 | NA | CASRSSGGGTDTQYF | TGCGCCAGCAGATCGTCGGGGGGCGGCACAGATACGCAGTATTTT
TRBJ1-3 | NA | 15 | TRBV12-3/TRBV12-4 | NA | CASNIRGTLGNTIYF | TGTGCCAGCAACATTAGAGGGACCCTCGGAAACACCATATATTTT
TRBJ2-1 | TRBD2 | 15 | TRBV12-3/TRBV12-4 | NA | CASSPLAGGYNEQFF | TGTGCCAGCAGCCCACTAGCGGGGGGCTACAATGAGCAGTTCTTC
TRBJ1-1 | NA | 14 | TRBV3-1 | NA | CASSPRGLNTEAFF | TGTGCCAGCAGCCCCAGGGGCCTGAACACTGAAGCTTTCTTT
TRBJ1-1 | NA | 15 | TRBV6-5 | NA | CASSYFPDKNTEAFF | TGTGCCAGCAGTTACTTCCCCGATAAAAACACTGAAGCTTTCTTT
TRBJ2-7 | TRBD1 | 14 | TRBV12-3/TRBV12-4 | few | CASSFRDRGYEQYF | TGTGCCAGCAGTTTCAGGGACAGAGGCTACGAGCAGTACTTC
TRBJ2-3 | TRBD2 | 14 | TRBV29-1 | few | CSVEAGGLGDTQYF | TGCAGCGTTGAAGCGGGGGGGCTGGGAGATACGCAGTATTTT
TRBJ2-7 | TRBD1 | 15 | TRBV25-1 | NA | CASSDRTGTGAQQYF | TGTGCCAGCAGTGACCGAACCGGGACAGGGGCGCAGCAGTACTTC
TRBJ1-4 | NA | 16 | TRBV5-6 | NA | CASSWRTVATNEKLFF | TGTGCCAGCAGCTGGAGGACGGTCGCAACTAATGAAAAACTGTTTTTT
TRBJ2-2 | NA | 18 | TRBV4-1 | NA | CASSQARTVQTNTGELFF | TGCGCCAGCAGCCAAGCGCGGACAGTGCAAACGAACACCGGGGAGCTGTTTTTT
TRBJ2-3 | NA | 15 | TRBV5-1 | NA | CASRGVATSTDTQYF | TGCGCCAGCAGGGGTGTGGCTACTAGCACAGATACGCAGTATTTT
TRBJ1-5 | TRBD1 | 15 | TRBV4-1 | NA | CASSQADRGVQPQHF | TGCGCCAGCAGCCAAGCCGACAGGGGGGTTCAGCCCCAGCATTTT
TRBJ1-2 | NA | 14 | TRBV5-1 | few | CASSLVSRTYGYTF | TGCGCCAGCAGCTTGGTCTCGAGGACCTATGGCTACACCTTC
TRBJ1-1 | NA | 13 | TRBV6-6 | NA | CASSSDRNTEAFF | TGTGCCAGCAGCTCGGACAGGAACACTGAAGCTTTCTTT
TRBJ1-3 | TRBD1 | 14 | TRBV20-1 | NA | CSASFQGAGNTIYF | TGCAGTGCCTCATTCCAGGGGGCTGGAAACACCATATATTTT
TRBJ2-1 | TRBD2 | 16 | TRBV12-3/TRBV12-4 | NA | CASSIPLAGGYDEQFF | TGTGCCAGCAGTATACCCTTAGCGGGAGGGTACGATGAGCAGTTCTTC
TRBJ2-7 | TRBD2 | 15 | TRBV4-2 | NA | CASSQGGGADYEQYF | TGTGCCAGCAGCCAAGGCGGGGGGGCTGATTACGAGCAGTACTTC
TRBJ2-2 | TRBD1 | 14 | TRBV15 | NA | CATGGQGASGELFF | TGTGCCACCGGAGGACAGGGGGCTTCCGGGGAGCTGTTTTTT
TRBJ2-2 | NA | 16 | TRBV5-1 | NA | CASGIRAPSGTGELFF | TGCGCCAGTGGAATTAGGGCCCCCAGCGGGACCGGGGAGCTGTTTTTT
TRBJ1-6 | NA | 14 | TRBV5-1 | NA | CASSTERRDSPLHF | TGCGCCAGCAGTACCGAGAGGAGGGATTCACCCCTCCACTTT
TRBJ1-5 | NA | 14 | TRBV12-3/TRBV12-4 | NA | CASSLDRLLQPQHF | TGTGCCAGCAGTTTGGACAGATTACTTCAGCCCCAGCATTTT
TRBJ2-7 | TRBD1 | 14 | TRBV27 | few | CASSSLDRAYEQYF | TGTGCCAGCAGTTCTCTGGACAGGGCTTACGAGCAGTACTTC
TRBJ1-2 | NA | 12 | TRBV12-3/TRBV12-4 | NA | CASSPQSYGYTF | TGTGCCAGCAGCCCTCAATCCTATGGCTACACCTTC
TRBJ2-1 | NA | 12 | TRBV24-1 | few | CATSDRGNEQFF | TGTGCCACCAGTGACCGGGGGAATGAGCAGTTCTTC
TRBJ2-1 | NA | 16 | TRBV4-1 | NA | CASSQDRGGAMDEQFF | TGCGCCAGCAGCCAAGATCGCGGGGGCGCGATGGATGAGCAGTTCTTC
TRBJ1-5 | TRBD1 | 15 | TRBV28 | NA | CASSSGQSSNQPQHF | TGTGCCAGCAGTTCGGGACAGAGTAGCAATCAGCCCCAGCATTTT
TRBJ2-1 | NA | 12 | TRBV15 | NA | CATSRAGNEQFF | TGTGCCACCAGCAGAGCTGGAAATGAGCAGTTCTTC
TRBJ2-7 | TRBD1 | 12 | TRBV10-3 | few | CAIAGGWYEQYF | TGTGCCATCGCAGGGGGCTGGTACGAGCAGTACTTC
TRBJ1-4 | NA | 16 | TRBV5-1 | NA | CASSLAQAWRNEKLFF | TGCGCCAGCAGCTTGGCCCAAGCCTGGAGGAATGAAAAACTGTTTTTT
TRBJ2-1 | TRBD2 | 16 | TRBV3-1 | few | CASSPTSGRGYNEQFF | TGTGCCAGCAGCCCGACTAGCGGGAGGGGTTACAATGAGCAGTTCTTC
TRBJ1-2 | TRBD1 | 14 | TRBV27 | few | CASSSYPGGHGYTF | TGTGCCAGCAGTTCCTACCCAGGGGGCCATGGCTACACCTTC
TRBJ1-1 | NA | 15 | TRBV5-1 | NA | CASSPGKTPAWEAFF | TGCGCCAGCAGCCCGGGAAAGACACCGGCGTGGGAAGCTTTCTTT
TRBJ1-4 | TRBD1 | 16 | TRBV7-9 | few | CASSLGQGIDNEKLFF | TGTGCCAGCAGCTTAGGACAGGGGATTGACAATGAAAAACTGTTTTTT
TRBJ2-1 | NA | 17 | TRBV20-1 | once | CSARVATGYSSYNEQFF | TGCAGTGCTAGAGTTGCGACCGGTTATAGCTCCTACAATGAGCAGTTCTTC
TRBJ1-3 | TRBD1 | 19 | TRBV5-1 | NA | CASSSDRDRGGLGGNTIYF | TGCGCCAGCAGCTCGGACCGGGACAGGGGAGGTCTAGGAGGAAACACCATATATTTT
TRBJ2-5 | NA | 14 | TRBV9 | NA | CASSVPDSQETQYF | TGTGCCAGCAGCGTGCCGGACAGTCAAGAGACCCAGTACTTC
TRBJ2-5 | NA | 13 | TRBV9 | NA | CASSVRSWETQYF | TGTGCCAGCAGCGTAAGGTCATGGGAGACCCAGTACTTC
TRBJ1-5 | TRBD1 | 14 | TRBV11-2 | many | CASSSDRGNQPQHF | TGTGCCAGCAGTTCAGACAGGGGCAATCAGCCCCAGCATTTT
TRBJ1-4 | NA | 14 | TRBV4-1 | NA | CASSPPPGGEKLFF | TGCGCCAGCAGCCCCCCGCCGGGGGGGGAAAAACTGTTTTTT
TRBJ1-3 | NA | 14 | TRBV9 | NA | CASSQGDHGNTIYF | TGTGCCAGCAGCCAAGGGGACCATGGAAACACCATATATTTT
TRBJ2-3 | TRBD2 | 16 | TRBV4-1 | NA | CASSQVDAGGPDTQYF | TGCGCCAGCAGCCAAGTGGACGCGGGGGGGCCAGATACGCAGTATTTT